One sample yielded the 19 T cell receptor beta chains listed below, sequenced in a study of beta chain features in type 1 diabetes. Findings and caveats of the study: In all four CD4+ subsets, TCRB CDR3 length was significantly, moderately reduced in type 1 diabetes.

The investigators reverse transcribed all of the isolated RNA, so they sequenced expressed TCRB transcripts. Assay used: immunoSEQ multiplex PCR; TCRdb lists only in-frame clones, some missing. In the table there are over 650,000 clones, around an eighth of which are singletons. No antigen is known for these receptors. The sample taken for sequencing was naive CD4+ T cells from blood. The receptors were gathered from a man younger than 30 with type 1 diabetes.

The chain uses TRBV6-1 and TRBJ2-6, with a tentative D call TRBD2 (5 bases). With 2 bases removed from V and 0 bases from J, the gap between germline ends came to 11 bases. Per the germline V gene, CDR1 is MNHNS and CDR2 is SASEGT. The CDR3 consists of 17 residues. Here the CDR3 DNA reads TGTGCCAGCAGTGAACGAGGACTTTACTCTGGGGCCAACGTCCTGACTTTC. It codes for CASSERGLYSGANVLTF.

The chain employs TRBV5-4 and TRBJ2-6; the D gene is possibly TRBD2 (5 bases). V was shortened by 4 bases and J by 1 base, with 18 bases between the two germline ends. The CDR3 extends over 18 amino acids. The germline V gene has CDR1 SGHNT and CDR2 YYREEE (reference sequence). The CDR3, as DNA: TGTGCCAGCAGCCCCTCTGGTTGGAGGAGATCTGGGGCCAACGTCCTGACTTTC. Translated: CASSPSGWRRSGANVLTF.

V usage is TRBV5-6 and J usage is TRBJ1-1; D remains ambiguous. This CDR3 has 14 amino acids. The V and J ends lost 6 bases and 2 bases respectively, with 14 bases between them. CDR1 and CDR2 (germline): SGHDT, YYEEEE. CDR3 region: CASTSLQLNTEAFF. CDR3 sequence (DNA): TGTGCCAGCACCTCCCTGCAGCTTAACACTGAAGCTTTCTTT.

This clone was detected only once. The V call is TRBV7-3, the J call TRBJ2-5, with D unresolved. This CDR3 has 15 residues. In germline, CDR1 is SGHTA, CDR2 FQGTGA. Trimming left V 5 bases short and J 0 bases short, with 13 bases between. For the CDR3, the DNA is TGTGCCAGCAGCCCATTTTCGGCCAACCAAGAGACCCAGTACTTC. Translation gives CASSPFSANQETQYF.

This clone has a handful of counts. The chain is built from TRBV27 and TRBJ2-7; TRBD1 matches 11 bases. This CDR3 has 14 residues. Germline loops: CDR1 MNHEY, CDR2 SMNVEV (reference sequence). The V gene end was trimmed by 6 bases and the J gene end by 3 bases; junction bases not matched to a gene: 4. This chain's CDR3 is CASRGGTGGYEQYF. The DNA of the CDR3 is TGTGCCAGCAGAGGGGGGACAGGGGGCTACGAGCAGTACTTC.

V is TRBV4-2 and J is TRBJ1-1, with D tentatively TRBD1 (5 bases). Germline values: CDR1 LGHNA, CDR2 YNFKEQ. The V end lost 3 bases, the J end lost 5 bases, and 13 bases lay between the germline ends. The CDR3 loop spans 14 amino acids. The CDR3 DNA is TGTGCCAGCAGCCATCGGCAGGGAGATACTGAAGCTTTCTTT. Residues: CASSHRQGDTEAFF.

In nucleotides, the CDR3 is TGTGCCAGCAGCGTAGAAAAGGGAGGGAATGAGCAGTTCTTC. It specifies CASSVEKGGNEQFF. The chain carries TRBV9 and TRBJ2-1; 7 bases are a match to TRBD2. This CDR3 spans 14 amino acids. CDR1 and CDR2 from the germline V gene are SGDLS and YYNGEE. Trimming at V came to 0 bases and at J to 7 bases, leaving 4 bases not matched to a gene.

In this sample, this clone turned up a few times. This rearrangement joins TRBV7-9 to TRBJ2-1, with D tentatively TRBD2 (6 bases). Germline values: CDR1 SEHNR, CDR2 FQNEAQ (reference sequence). The CDR3 is 13 residues long. The V end lost 5 bases, the J end lost 4 bases, and 9 bases lay between the germline ends. In DNA, the CDR3 is TGTGCCAGCAGCGCGGGATCGTACAATGAGCAGTTCTTC. Protein: CASSAGSYNEQFF.

This chain connects TRBV9 to TRBJ2-5; tentatively, D is TRBD2 (6 bases). The V gene lost 4 bases and the J gene lost 4 bases, with 17 bases spanning the gap. This CDR3 contains 15 residues. CDR1 SGDLS and CDR2 YYNGEE come from the germline V gene. The CDR3 nucleotides are TGTGCCAGCAGCACGGGAGCTGGGCTCAGAGAGACCCAGTACTTC. Protein: CASSTGAGLRETQYF.

This clone came up a few times. The chain links TRBV4-3 to TRBJ2-7; D is ambiguous. CDR1 is LGHNA, CDR2 YSLEER, per germline. The ends were cut back, 2 bases at V and 0 bases at J, with 14 bases in the middle. This CDR3 spans 16 amino acids. The CDR3 is CASSQQLDRSSYEQYF. The CDR3 DNA reads TGCGCCAGCAGCCAACAACTTGACCGGAGCTCCTACGAGCAGTACTTC.

This clone was found a few times. Other nucleotide sequences in the sample specify the same CDR3. The gene calls are TRBV7-9 and TRBJ2-7, with D hard to call. The germline V and J ends were trimmed by 1 base and 2 bases, with 6 bases remaining between them. Germline V CDR1 and CDR2: SEHNR, FQNEAQ (reference sequence). The length of the CDR3 is 13 residues. The CDR3 DNA follows: TGTGCCAGCAGCTTAGGGGGAACCTACGAGCAGTACTTC. This sequence encodes CASSLGGTYEQYF.

This clone was detected only a few times. V gene TRBV30 combines with J gene TRBJ2-1; TRBD2 aligns across 11 bases. Trimming removed 3 bases from V and 4 bases from J; junction bases left unmatched: 2. CDR1 is GTSNPN, CDR2 SVGIG, per germline (reference sequence). The CDR3 runs 14 residues. CDR3 nucleotides: TGTGCCTGGAGAGGGACTAGCGGTTACAATGAGCAGTTCTTC. Translation gives CAWRGTSGYNEQFF.

This clone came up a few times. This chain connects TRBV14 to TRBJ2-7; D unresolved. Looked up from germline, CDR1 is SGHDN and CDR2 is FVKESK. This CDR3 comprises 14 residues. V lost 4 bases to trimming and J lost 6 bases, with 16 bases between them. This CDR3 reads CASSPFTGGGEQYF. The DNA of the CDR3 is TGTGCCAGCAGCCCCTTTACCGGTGGTGGCGAGCAGTACTTC.

The rearrangement links TRBV5-1 to TRBJ2-2; D ambiguous. CDR1 and CDR2 from the germline V gene are SGHRS and YFSETQ. V was cut by 2 bases and J by 3 bases, with 11 bases left in between. This CDR3 comprises 15 residues. CDR3 in amino acids: CASSFGLSDTGELFF. The CDR3 coding sequence is TGCGCCAGCAGCTTCGGGCTTTCGGACACCGGGGAGCTGTTTTTT.

The sample holds a few counts of this clone. V is TRBV29-1 and J is TRBJ2-3; 7 positions agree with TRBD1. J was trimmed by 0 bases and V by 4 bases; bases with no gene match: 4. The V gene's germline CDR1 is SQVTM and CDR2 ANQGSEA. CDR3 length: 14 residues. The CDR3 here is CSVGDRSSTDTQYF. The CDR3 DNA reads TGCAGCGTTGGGGACAGATCTAGCACAGATACGCAGTATTTT.

V gene TRBV7-6 combines with J gene TRBJ2-3; 7 bases align to TRBD1. The CDR3 has 16 residues. Germline-derived CDR1 and CDR2 are SGHVS and FNYEAQ. V shed 3 bases and J 3 bases; nucleotides not matched to a gene: 9. The CDR3, as DNA: TGTGCCAGCAGCTTTTCCCAAGGGGGCGGGACAGATACGCAGTATTTT. It specifies CASSFSQGGGTDTQYF.

This clone was found a few times. The chain is built from TRBV4-1 and TRBJ2-2; D call uncertain. CDR1 and CDR2 from the germline V gene are MGHRA and YSYEKL. The length of the CDR3 is 13 residues. The V end lost 4 bases, the J end lost 6 bases, and 9 bases lay between the germline ends. CDR3 residues: CASSLRFAGELFF. The CDR3 region has the DNA TGCGCCAGCAGCCTACGGTTTGCCGGGGAGCTGTTTTTT.

This chain links TRBV23-1 with TRBJ1-2; D remains unclear. TRBV23-1 qualifies as an ORF whose function is uncertain. The V end was cut by 3 bases, the J end by 7 bases, with 6 bases between. The CDR3 extends over 11 amino acids. This CDR3 reads CASSQKSGYTF. In nucleotides, the CDR3 is TGCGCCAGCAGTCAGAAGTCTGGCTACACCTTC.

The chain employs TRBV6-5 and TRBJ1-2, with a weak D call TRBD1 (6 bases). V dropped 0 bases and J dropped 4 bases, with 12 bases sitting between them. The CDR3 sequence is 15 residues long. Germline V gene lookup returns CDR1 MNHEY and CDR2 SVGAGI. The CDR3 reads CASSYSTGIPYGYTF. CDR3 in DNA: TGTGCCAGCAGTTACTCTACAGGGATCCCCTATGGCTACACCTTC.